This paragraph covers one TCR beta chain sequence. Its specificity is not known. Vbeta (60) and Jbeta (13) primers were used in the PCR. Measured with immunoSEQ multiplex PCR; TCRdb has only the in-frame clones, and not every one. The table shows 54,000 or so clones, with about 70% occurring only once. The sample comes from a study of cytomegalovirus exposure and HLA in healthy donors. Study in general: Approximately 200 million T cells yielded 100 million or so unique TCR beta sequences in earlier analysis.

Trimming took 5 bases from V and 5 from J; bases not matched to a gene: 5. The length of the CDR3 is 15 residues. CDR1 is KGHSH and CDR2 is LQKENI in the germline V gene. The study, taken as a whole, reports: CMV antigen specificity was confirmed in vitro for three CMV-associated chains. When analyzed later, a missense DCLRE1C variant was found to be linked to TCR beta V- and J-gene trimming.

Sequencing used PBMCs. The TCR comes from a woman aged 60 to 75 in good health and CMV-seropositive. The gene calls are TRBV18 and TRBJ1-5; 11 bases align to TRBD1. CDR3 protein: CASSVGQGAYQPQHF. CDR3 nucleotide sequence: TGTGCCAGCTCAGTCGGACAGGGGGCCTATCAGCCCCAGCATTTT.